The clone carrying this T cell receptor (beta chain) came up many times. The target antigen is unknown. Unique molecular identifiers were incorporated into the prepared TCRbeta library. TCRdb processed the PCR reads anew with MiXCR; each CDR3 protein has one entry. The table has fewer than 250,000 distinct CDR3 sequences, around 8% seen once. The CDR3 covers 16 residues. J was trimmed by 1 base and V by 3 bases; bases with no gene match: 3. Germline assignment: CDR1 SGHDN and CDR2 FVKESK. These data are taken from a study of T-cell reconstitution after alpha-beta-depleted transplantation in children. Study conclusions and caveats: Two months or so post-transplant, alpha-beta T cells reportedly derived from several hundred expanded graft clones. T-cell counts and diversity were attributed mostly to newly produced T cells one year after transplant. Diversity of TCRbeta at day 60 was high in some patients, arising from surviving recipient T cells and thymic progenitors.

This chain links TRBV14 with TRBJ2-2, with TRBD1 matching over 9 bases. The specimen comprised PBMCs, mostly from graft donor cells, sampled 180 days after TCRalphabeta/CD19-depleted stem cell transplant. This clonotype was obtained from a male patient aged 10 to 17 who had a stem cell transplant for acute lymphoblastic leukemia, so the T cells may come from the graft donor. CDR3 region: CASSHSGQGNTGELFF. CDR3 coding DNA: TGTGCCAGCAGCCACTCGGGACAGGGGAACACCGGGGAGCTGTTTTTT.